The rows below give T cell receptor beta chains drawn from one sample of a study of siplizumab effects on memory and regulatory T cells. The protocol was immunoSEQ multiplex PCR, while the TCRdb copy is restricted to in-frame clones and leaves out a portion. In the table there are approximately 100,000 clones, roughly 91% of which are singletons. The sample consisted of non-Treg CD4+ T cells sorted from blood. All receptors come from a human donor in good health. The CDR3 runs from the conserved cysteine through the conserved F or W. D genes are given only for firm matches. Rows may omit the clone size; those that give it use once, few, many or a size class.

>TRBJ2-3|-|-|TRBV28
CASSSPYRTDTQYF
TGTGCCAGCAGTTCCCCGTATCGCACAGATACGCAGTATTTT
>TRBJ2-7|TRBD2|-|TRBV4-1
CASSQDRPMGRAYEQYF
TGCGCCAGCAGCCAAGATCGCCCCATGGGGAGGGCGTACGAGCAGTACTTC
>TRBJ2-3|-|-|TRBV5-6
CASSLEYRSSTDTQYF
TGTGCCAGCAGCTTGGAATACCGCTCTAGCACAGATACGCAGTATTTT
>TRBJ2-7|-|-|TRBV21-1
CASSTSVRTRLAQF
TGTGCCAGCAGCACGAGTGTCCGGACTAGACTAGCGCAGTTC
>TRBJ2-7|TRBD1|-|TRBV6-5
CASSYNRGPGEQYF
TGTGCCAGCAGTTACAACAGGGGCCCCGGCGAGCAGTACTTC
>TRBJ2-1|-|-|TRBV5-4
CASSAGGLAGRGNEQFF
TGTGCCAGCAGCGCAGGGGGCCTAGCGGGGCGTGGGAATGAGCAGTTCTTC
>TRBJ2-3|-|-|TRBV2
CASGLGTSTDTQYF
TGTGCCAGCGGCCTTGGAACTAGCACAGATACGCAGTATTTT
>TRBJ1-3|-|-|TRBV28
CASSSGAGNTIYF
TGTGCCAGCTCCTCAGGGGCAGGAAACACCATATATTTT
>TRBJ2-5|-|-|TRBV9
CASSPGGSNQETQYF
TGTGCCAGCAGCCCGGGGGGCAGCAACCAAGAGACCCAGTACTTC
>TRBJ1-3|-|-|TRBV7-6
CASSLVATGSSGNTIYF
TGTGCCAGCAGCTTAGTTGCTACAGGGAGCTCTGGAAACACCATATATTTT
>TRBJ1-2|-|-|TRBV2
CASSEGLAEFYGYTF
TGTGCCAGCAGTGAAGGCTTGGCCGAATTCTATGGCTACACCTTC
>TRBJ2-3|-|-|TRBV19
CATQGDGRDYF
TGTGCCACCCAGGGGGATGGGAGGGATTATTTT
>TRBJ2-3|-|-|TRBV7-9
CASSLDGTSTDTQYF
TGTGCCAGCAGCTTAGACGGGACTAGCACAGATACGCAGTATTTT
>TRBJ1-5|-|once|TRBV5-4
CASSVGGRGPQPQHF
TGTGCCAGCAGCGTGGGGGGGCGGGGGCCTCAGCCCCAGCATTTT
>TRBJ2-1|TRBD1|-|TRBV5-1
CASGQGAGAGILYNEQFF
TGCGCCAGCGGCCAGGGGGCCGGCGCGGGAATTCTCTACAATGAGCAGTTCTTC
>TRBJ1-1|-|once|TRBV11-2
CASSPGGTEAFF
TGTGCCAGCAGCCCGGGGGGCACTGAAGCTTTCTTT
>TRBJ1-4|-|-|TRBV5-4
CASNRENEKLFF
TGTGCCAGCAACCGGGAGAATGAAAAACTGTTTTTT
>TRBJ2-1|-|-|TRBV9
CASSESGTSYNEQFF
TGTGCCAGCAGCGAGAGCGGAACCTCCTACAATGAGCAGTTCTTC
>TRBJ2-1|TRBD1|-|TRBV5-4
CASMIPQGERNEQFF
TGTGCCAGCATGATCCCACAGGGGGAGCGTAATGAGCAGTTCTTC
>TRBJ2-5|TRBD2|once|TRBV9
CASSKRTSSETQYF
TGTGCCAGCAGCAAGAGGACTAGCAGTGAGACCCAGTACTTC
>TRBJ1-4|TRBD1|-|TRBV5-1
CASRGGGEKLFF
TGCGCCAGCAGAGGGGGCGGCGAAAAACTGTTTTTT
>TRBJ2-5|-|-|TRBV7-3
CASSRRVQETQYF
TGTGCCAGCAGCCGTAGGGTCCAAGAGACCCAGTACTTC
>TRBJ2-5|-|-|TRBV2
CASSKSQETQYF
TGTGCCAGCAGTAAGTCCCAAGAGACCCAGTACTTC
>TRBJ1-1|-|-|TRBV7-9
CASSTSGRGTEAFF
TGTGCCAGCAGTACCTCAGGGAGGGGCACTGAAGCTTTCTTT
>TRBJ2-3|-|-|TRBV9
CASSVGGSDTQYF
TGTGCCAGCAGCGTAGGGGGATCCGATACGCAGTATTTT
>TRBJ2-1|-|-|TRBV30
CAWSTQGGEQFF
TGTGCCTGGAGTACACAGGGTGGCGAGCAGTTCTTC
>TRBJ2-7|-|-|TRBV28
CASSSTGYGSYEQYF
TGTGCCAGCAGTTCCACAGGGTATGGGTCCTACGAGCAGTACTTC
>TRBJ1-2|-|-|TRBV4-3
CASSQTREANYGYTF
TGCGCCAGCAGCCAAACCCGGGAGGCAAACTATGGCTACACCTTC
>TRBJ2-1|TRBD2|-|TRBV7-3
CASSFGAGADEQFF
TGTGCCAGCAGCTTCGGAGCGGGAGCAGATGAGCAGTTCTTC
>TRBJ1-1|-|-|TRBV18
CASSPPSRNTEAFF
TGTGCTAGCTCACCCCCCTCTCGGAACACTGAAGCTTTCTTT
>TRBJ2-2|TRBD1|-|TRBV7-2
CASSPGQGAVPGELFF
TGTGCCAGCAGCCCCGGACAGGGGGCAGTGCCCGGGGAGCTGTTTTTT
>TRBJ2-3|-|-|TRBV6-1
CASRATGETYTQYF
TGTGCCAGCAGAGCAACCGGGGAAACCTATACGCAGTATTTT
>TRBJ2-1|TRBD2|-|TRBV11-3
CASSFRTSGRTSYNEQFF
TGTGCCAGCAGCTTCCGGACTAGCGGGAGAACCTCCTACAATGAGCAGTTCTTC
>TRBJ2-3|-|-|TRBV11-3
CASSLAEDTQYF
TGTGCCAGCAGCTTGGCCGAAGATACGCAGTATTTT
>TRBJ2-2|TRBD2|-|TRBV7-8
CASSFLAGPNTGELFF
TGTGCCAGCAGCTTTCTAGCGGGACCGAACACCGGGGAGCTGTTTTTT
>TRBJ2-4|TRBD2|-|TRBV7-2
CASSLTGLGIQYF
TGTGCCAGCAGCTTGACGGGACTAGGCATTCAGTACTTC
>TRBJ1-1|TRBD1|-|TRBV18
CASSPLTGEGTEAFF
TGTGCCAGCTCACCACTAACAGGGGAGGGCACTGAAGCTTTCTTT
>TRBJ2-5|TRBD2|-|TRBV25-1
CASSVMGGTETQYF
TGTGCCAGCAGTGTTATGGGGGGGACAGAGACCCAGTACTTC
>TRBJ2-3|-|-|TRBV12-5
CASGWRDTTDTQYF
TGTGCTAGTGGTTGGCGGGATACAACAGATACGCAGTATTTT
>TRBJ1-1|TRBD1|-|TRBV18
CASSARQGATEAFF
TGTGCCAGCTCAGCCAGACAGGGGGCCACTGAAGCTTTCTTT
>TRBJ2-5|-|once|TRBV2
CASSFRDGQETQYF
TGTGCCAGCAGCTTCAGGGATGGACAAGAGACCCAGTACTTC
>TRBJ2-1|-|-|TRBV11-1
CASMPTGGVYNEQFF
TGTGCCAGCATGCCGACTGGCGGGGTTTACAATGAGCAGTTCTTC
>TRBJ1-5|TRBD1|-|TRBV5-8
CASSPTGSSNQPQHF
TGTGCCAGCAGCCCGACAGGGTCTAGCAATCAGCCCCAGCATTTT
>TRBJ2-7|-|-|TRBV5-1
CASSSTSRTYEQYF
TGCGCCAGCAGCTCCACTAGCCGAACCTACGAGCAGTACTTC
>TRBJ2-3|-|-|TRBV4-1
CASSPKFSSSDTQYF
TGCGCCAGCAGCCCCAAGTTTTCCTCATCAGATACGCAGTATTTT
>TRBJ2-7|TRBD2|-|TRBV5-5
CASSLAGLDQYF
TGTGCCAGCAGCTTAGCGGGGCTCGATCAGTACTTC
>TRBJ2-3|-|-|TRBV5-6
CASSFRGGTDTQYF
TGTGCCAGCAGCTTTCGGGGCGGCACAGATACGCAGTATTTT
>TRBJ1-5|-|-|TRBV6-5
CASRKNSNQPQHF
TGTGCCAGCAGAAAAAATAGCAATCAGCCCCAGCATTTT
>TRBJ2-7|TRBD1|-|TRBV9
CASSVVGQGAMDEQYF
TGTGCCAGCAGCGTAGTTGGACAGGGTGCCATGGACGAGCAGTACTTC
>TRBJ2-5|TRBD1|-|TRBV7-9
CASRSTGAGETQYF
TGTGCCAGCAGATCAACAGGGGCGGGAGAGACCCAGTACTTC
>TRBJ1-1|-|-|TRBV5-1
CASSLAAGNTEAFF
TGCGCCAGCAGCTTGGCCGCCGGGAACACTGAAGCTTTCTTT
>TRBJ2-7|-|-|TRBV11-2
CASSRDPRGDEQYF
TGTGCCAGCAGCCGGGACCCCCGGGGTGACGAGCAGTACTTC
>TRBJ1-1|-|-|TRBV1
CTSSQEDGAGGTEAFF
TGCACCAGCAGCCAAGAAGATGGGGCAGGCGGGACTGAAGCTTTCTTT
>TRBJ1-1|TRBD1|once|TRBV6-1
CASSADRGTAEAFF
TGTGCCAGCAGTGCGGACAGGGGAACCGCTGAAGCTTTCTTT
>TRBJ1-1|TRBD1|-|TRBV18
CASSPLYSTGGTEAFF
TGTGCCAGCTCACCTCTATATTCGACAGGGGGCACTGAAGCTTTCTTT